The clone carrying this T cell receptor beta chain was recorded at least ten times. The antigen remains unidentified. This sample was included in a study of molecular identifiers for immune sequencing clone quantification. In the study overall: The replicate experiment used RNA from approximately 20,000 or 100,000 naive CD8 cells. This RNA was split into five aliquots, and four of them were sequenced. Regarding the study as a whole: Among about a million naive cells, as was reported, spiked Jurkat TCR RNA from one cell was detectable. A shared barcode on identical TCR molecules could lead to underestimated sizes for highly expanded clones. Clones that exceeded 20 RNA copies held over 99% of effector molecules, yet under 1% in naive cells.

With V trimmed by 3 bases and J by 1 base, 3 bases remained unmatched. In germline, CDR1 is SGHDN, CDR2 FVKESK. CDR3 length equals 15 residues. TCRdb passed the PCR reads through MiXCR, listing each CDR3 protein once. The table has about 640,000 distinct CDR3 sequences, 20% seen once; the top ten hold roughly 0.85%. The sequencing sample was made of naive CD8+ T cells from blood, with Jurkat cell RNA spiked in. Noted subset: FACS-sorted CD8+CD4-CCR7+CD45RA+ naive T cells. This sequence was found in a human donor in good health. Some libraries in this study had Jurkat cell RNA spiked in. The chain has TRBV14 and TRBJ2-7, with 10 bases matching TRBD1. The CDR3 DNA is TGTGCCAGCAGCCACTGGGACAGGGGATCCTACGAGCAGTACTTC. As protein: CASSHWDRGSYEQYF.